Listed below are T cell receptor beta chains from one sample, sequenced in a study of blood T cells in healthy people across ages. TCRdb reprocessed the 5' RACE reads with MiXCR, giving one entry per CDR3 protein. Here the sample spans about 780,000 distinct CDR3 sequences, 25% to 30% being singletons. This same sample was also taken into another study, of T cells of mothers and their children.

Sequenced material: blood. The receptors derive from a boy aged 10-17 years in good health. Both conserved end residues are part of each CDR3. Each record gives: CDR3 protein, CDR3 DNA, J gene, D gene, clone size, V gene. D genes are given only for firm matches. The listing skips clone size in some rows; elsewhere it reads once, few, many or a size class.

CDR3aa: CASSRSGGANEQFF
CDR3nt: TGTGCCAGCAGTCGTAGCGGGGGGGCTAATGAGCAGTTCTTC
j_gene: TRBJ2-1
d_gene: TRBD2
abundance: -
v_gene: TRBV12-3/TRBV12-4

CDR3aa: CASRGSFSGANVLTF
CDR3nt: TGTGCCAGTAGGGGCAGCTTCTCTGGGGCCAACGTCCTGACTTTC
j_gene: TRBJ2-6
d_gene: -
abundance: many
v_gene: TRBV19

CDR3aa: CASSPNGQDQETQYF
CDR3nt: TGTGCCAGCAGTCCCAATGGACAGGACCAAGAGACCCAGTACTTC
j_gene: TRBJ2-5
d_gene: TRBD1
abundance: many
v_gene: TRBV6-1

CDR3aa: CSAPRLAGVEQFF
CDR3nt: TGCAGTGCTCCCAGACTAGCGGGCGTTGAGCAGTTCTTC
j_gene: TRBJ2-1
d_gene: TRBD2
abundance: -
v_gene: TRBV20-1

CDR3aa: CSVEQENYGYTF
CDR3nt: TGCAGCGTTGAACAGGAGAACTATGGCTACACCTTC
j_gene: TRBJ1-2
d_gene: -
abundance: -
v_gene: TRBV29-1

CDR3aa: CASSYSAKAYEQYF
CDR3nt: TGTGCCAGCAGTTACTCCGCCAAAGCCTACGAGCAGTACTTC
j_gene: TRBJ2-7
d_gene: -
abundance: few
v_gene: TRBV6-5

CDR3aa: CAVSSGANVLTF
CDR3nt: TGTGCCGTCAGCTCTGGGGCCAACGTCCTGACTTTC
j_gene: TRBJ2-6
d_gene: -
abundance: -
v_gene: TRBV19

CDR3aa: CASSRTGSGNTIYF
CDR3nt: TGTGCCAGCAGCCGGACAGGGTCGGGAAACACCATATATTTT
j_gene: TRBJ1-3
d_gene: TRBD1
abundance: few
v_gene: TRBV7-9

CDR3aa: CASSHRGETNEQFF
CDR3nt: TGTGCCAGCAGCCACCGCGGTGAGACGAATGAGCAGTTCTTC
j_gene: TRBJ2-1
d_gene: -
abundance: -
v_gene: TRBV7-9

CDR3aa: CASSLGGRGPYEQYF
CDR3nt: TGTGCCAGCAGTTTGGGAGGGAGGGGCCCCTACGAGCAGTACTTC
j_gene: TRBJ2-7
d_gene: TRBD2
abundance: many
v_gene: TRBV28

CDR3aa: CATSREGQQETQYF
CDR3nt: TGTGCCACCAGCAGGGAGGGACAGCAAGAGACCCAGTACTTC
j_gene: TRBJ2-5
d_gene: -
abundance: -
v_gene: TRBV15

CDR3aa: CASSVGQGLNEQYF
CDR3nt: TGTGCCAGCAGCGTAGGTCAGGGGTTGAACGAGCAGTACTTC
j_gene: TRBJ2-7
d_gene: -
abundance: few
v_gene: TRBV9

CDR3aa: CASHFSGVNEQFF
CDR3nt: TGTGCCAGCCACTTTAGCGGGGTCAATGAGCAGTTCTTC
j_gene: TRBJ2-1
d_gene: TRBD2
abundance: few
v_gene: TRBV13

CDR3aa: CASSPGRGGGELFF
CDR3nt: TGTGCCAGCAGCCCGGGTAGAGGAGGCGGGGAGCTGTTTTTT
j_gene: TRBJ2-2
d_gene: -
abundance: -
v_gene: TRBV7-9

CDR3aa: CASSQLRQAYEQYF
CDR3nt: TGTGCCAGCAGCCAACTTCGACAGGCCTACGAGCAGTACTTC
j_gene: TRBJ2-7
d_gene: -
abundance: -
v_gene: TRBV3-1

CDR3aa: CASSQKGGGYGYTF
CDR3nt: TGTGCCAGCAGCCAAAAGGGGGGAGGATATGGCTACACCTTC
j_gene: TRBJ1-2
d_gene: -
abundance: few
v_gene: TRBV13

CDR3aa: CASSLGLDFSTDTQYF
CDR3nt: TGTGCCAGCAGCCTGGGACTAGACTTTAGCACAGATACGCAGTATTTT
j_gene: TRBJ2-3
d_gene: TRBD2
abundance: -
v_gene: TRBV5-5

CDR3aa: CASRRDNNEKLFF
CDR3nt: TGCGCCAGCAGGCGAGACAACAATGAAAAACTGTTTTTT
j_gene: TRBJ1-4
d_gene: -
abundance: few
v_gene: TRBV5-1

CDR3aa: CASSLGISGRGTDTQYF
CDR3nt: TGCGCCAGCAGCTTGGGTATTTCGGGGCGTGGCACAGATACGCAGTATTTT
j_gene: TRBJ2-3
d_gene: -
abundance: few
v_gene: TRBV5-1

CDR3aa: CASSVDPSGGLDTQYF
CDR3nt: TGTGCCAGCAGCGTAGATCCTAGCGGGGGGCTAGATACGCAGTATTTT
j_gene: TRBJ2-3
d_gene: TRBD2
abundance: -
v_gene: TRBV9

CDR3aa: CASRAGTGGADGYTF
CDR3nt: TGTGCCAGCAGGGCCGGGACAGGGGGCGCGGATGGCTACACCTTC
j_gene: TRBJ1-2
d_gene: TRBD1
abundance: -
v_gene: TRBV12-3/TRBV12-4

CDR3aa: CAITAGTQETQYF
CDR3nt: TGTGCCATCACAGCGGGGACTCAAGAGACCCAGTACTTC
j_gene: TRBJ2-5
d_gene: TRBD2
abundance: -
v_gene: TRBV12-3/TRBV12-4

CDR3aa: CASSLEGANEKLFF
CDR3nt: TGCGCCAGCAGCTTGGAAGGGGCTAATGAAAAACTGTTTTTT
j_gene: TRBJ1-4
d_gene: -
abundance: few
v_gene: TRBV5-1

CDR3aa: CSATLTGDNEQFF
CDR3nt: TGTAGCGCAACGTTAACAGGGGACAATGAGCAGTTCTTC
j_gene: TRBJ2-1
d_gene: TRBD1
abundance: few
v_gene: TRBV29-1

CDR3aa: CASSRSGGAKETQYF
CDR3nt: TGTGCCAGCAGCCGGAGCGGGGGGGCGAAGGAGACCCAGTACTTC
j_gene: TRBJ2-5
d_gene: TRBD2
abundance: -
v_gene: TRBV3-1

CDR3aa: CASSQNSGGRETQYF
CDR3nt: TGTGCCAGCAGCCAGAACTCGGGGGGACGGGAGACCCAGTACTTC
j_gene: TRBJ2-5
d_gene: TRBD2
abundance: once
v_gene: TRBV4-2

CDR3aa: CASTRSGTETQYF
CDR3nt: TGTGCCAGCACTCGCTCGGGGACAGAGACCCAGTACTTC
j_gene: TRBJ2-5
d_gene: -
abundance: -
v_gene: TRBV12-3/TRBV12-4

CDR3aa: CASSQVAGLLNTEAFF
CDR3nt: TGTGCCAGCAGCCAAGTAGCGGGTCTGTTGAACACTGAAGCTTTCTTT
j_gene: TRBJ1-1
d_gene: -
abundance: -
v_gene: TRBV4-2

CDR3aa: CATSSVTGDQPQHF
CDR3nt: TGTGCCACCAGCAGTGTAACAGGGGATCAGCCCCAGCATTTT
j_gene: TRBJ1-5
d_gene: TRBD1
abundance: few
v_gene: TRBV15

CDR3aa: CATSRSGLAVHEQYF
CDR3nt: TGTGCCACCAGCAGGTCGGGACTAGCGGTCCACGAGCAGTACTTC
j_gene: TRBJ2-7
d_gene: TRBD2
abundance: few
v_gene: TRBV15

CDR3aa: CSASFRQRGAEAFF
CDR3nt: TGCAGTGCTAGTTTTAGGCAGCGAGGGGCTGAAGCTTTCTTT
j_gene: TRBJ1-1
d_gene: -
abundance: few
v_gene: TRBV20-1

CDR3aa: CASRLQGEPGSF
CDR3nt: TGTGCCAGCAGGTTACAGGGGGAGCCTGGGAGTTTT
j_gene: TRBJ2-3
d_gene: TRBD1
abundance: -
v_gene: TRBV12-3/TRBV12-4

CDR3aa: CASSEAQSGRNTGELFF
CDR3nt: TGTGCCAGCAGTGAAGCCCAGAGCGGGCGGAACACCGGGGAGCTGTTTTTT
j_gene: TRBJ2-2
d_gene: -
abundance: few
v_gene: TRBV2

CDR3aa: CASHRTPQSGANTEAFF
CDR3nt: TGTGCCAGCCACCGGACCCCACAATCTGGAGCGAACACTGAAGCTTTCTTT
j_gene: TRBJ1-1
d_gene: -
abundance: few
v_gene: TRBV6-5

CDR3aa: CASSLGDPVMDTQYF
CDR3nt: TGCGCCAGCAGCTTGGGGGACCCCGTGATGGATACGCAGTATTTT
j_gene: TRBJ2-3
d_gene: -
abundance: -
v_gene: TRBV5-1

CDR3aa: CANSQEVSQEKLFF
CDR3nt: TGTGCCAACAGCCAAGAGGTGAGCCAAGAAAAACTGTTTTTT
j_gene: TRBJ1-4
d_gene: -
abundance: -
v_gene: TRBV3-1

CDR3aa: CASSPSDNTDTQYF
CDR3nt: TGCGCCAGCAGCCCGTCCGACAACACAGATACGCAGTATTTT
j_gene: TRBJ2-3
d_gene: -
abundance: many
v_gene: TRBV5-1

CDR3aa: CSVALTGGYGYTF
CDR3nt: TGCAGCGTCGCCCTGACAGGGGGTTATGGCTACACCTTC
j_gene: TRBJ1-2
d_gene: TRBD1
abundance: few
v_gene: TRBV29-1

CDR3aa: CASNFGSGEQYF
CDR3nt: TGTGCCAGCAACTTCGGGTCGGGCGAGCAGTACTTC
j_gene: TRBJ2-7
d_gene: -
abundance: -
v_gene: TRBV7-3

CDR3aa: CASNKLAGKNTGELFF
CDR3nt: TGTGCCAGCAATAAACTAGCGGGGAAGAACACCGGGGAGCTGTTTTTT
j_gene: TRBJ2-2
d_gene: TRBD2
abundance: -
v_gene: TRBV7-2

CDR3aa: CASSWTAREQYF
CDR3nt: TGTGCCAGCAGCTGGACAGCTCGGGAGCAGTACTTC
j_gene: TRBJ2-7
d_gene: -
abundance: -
v_gene: TRBV7-2

CDR3aa: CASSLEARGAGNTIYF
CDR3nt: TGCGCCAGCAGCTTGGAAGCCAGGGGAGCTGGAAACACCATATATTTT
j_gene: TRBJ1-3
d_gene: -
abundance: -
v_gene: TRBV5-1

CDR3aa: CASSAFGGETQYF
CDR3nt: TGCGCCAGCAGCGCCTTCGGGGGAGAGACCCAGTACTTC
j_gene: TRBJ2-5
d_gene: -
abundance: -
v_gene: TRBV5-1

CDR3aa: CASSPILGDRADGYTF
CDR3nt: TGTGCCAGTAGCCCCATTCTAGGGGACAGAGCGGATGGCTACACCTTC
j_gene: TRBJ1-2
d_gene: TRBD1
abundance: -
v_gene: TRBV19

CDR3aa: CASTVGFDGSYEQYF
CDR3nt: TGTGCCAGCACGGTTGGTTTTGACGGTTCCTACGAGCAGTACTTC
j_gene: TRBJ2-7
d_gene: -
abundance: few
v_gene: TRBV28

CDR3aa: CASSFRPVSSSGNTIYF
CDR3nt: TGTGCCAGCAGCTTTCGCCCGGTGTCGAGCTCTGGAAACACCATATATTTT
j_gene: TRBJ1-3
d_gene: -
abundance: -
v_gene: TRBV7-9

CDR3aa: CASSPIGTYQETQYF
CDR3nt: TGTGCCAGCAGTCCTATTGGGACCTACCAAGAGACCCAGTACTTC
j_gene: TRBJ2-5
d_gene: -
abundance: few
v_gene: TRBV12-3/TRBV12-4

CDR3aa: CASSTHATGTGYNNEQFF
CDR3nt: TGCGCCAGCAGCACACACGCTACGGGGACAGGGTATAACAATGAGCAGTTCTTC
j_gene: TRBJ2-1
d_gene: TRBD1
abundance: -
v_gene: TRBV5-1

CDR3aa: CASSYSLTSSTDTQYF
CDR3nt: TGTGCCAGCAGTTACTCCTTGACATCTAGCACAGATACGCAGTATTTT
j_gene: TRBJ2-3
d_gene: -
abundance: few
v_gene: TRBV6-5